These T cell receptor beta chains were read from a single sample in a study of shared clonotypes between healthy human individuals. The assay was immunoSEQ multiplex PCR, and TCRdb's table has in-frame clones only and misses some. The data hold 2 million to 2.5 million clones, with 85% to 95% observed a single time. Sequenced: naive CD4+ T cells from PBMCs. The receptors stem from a man between 18 and 35 years old in good health. Some clones in this sample may be carry-over from other donors' samples. Each CDR3 is given with its conserved first and last residue. D genes are given only for firm matches. Expanded clones get a size class; other rows say once, few or many, or leave the size out.

j_call: TRBJ2-3; d_call: TRBD2; v_call: TRBV30; clone_size: .; cdr3_aa: CAWSVQGLAGGGDTQYF; cdr3_nt: TGTGCCTGGAGTGTACAGGGACTAGCGGGGGGAGGGGATACGCAGTATTTT
j_call: TRBJ1-1; d_call: .; v_call: TRBV4-1; clone_size: .; cdr3_aa: CASSPPGRGTEAFF; cdr3_nt: TGCGCCAGCAGCCCTCCGGGCCGGGGGACTGAAGCTTTCTTT
j_call: TRBJ2-5; d_call: TRBD2; v_call: TRBV5-1; clone_size: .; cdr3_aa: CASSFSGGGETQYF; cdr3_nt: TGCGCCAGCAGCTTTTCGGGGGGTGGAGAGACCCAGTACTTC
j_call: TRBJ1-5; d_call: TRBD1; v_call: TRBV6-1; clone_size: .; cdr3_aa: CASRGTVNSNQPQHF; cdr3_nt: TGTGCCAGCAGGGGGACAGTTAATAGCAATCAGCCCCAGCATTTT
j_call: TRBJ2-3; d_call: .; v_call: TRBV6-6; clone_size: once; cdr3_aa: CASTNVAVGPAQYF; cdr3_nt: TGTGCCAGCACCAACGTCGCGGTTGGGCCCGCGCAGTATTTT
j_call: TRBJ2-5; d_call: TRBD2; v_call: TRBV9; clone_size: .; cdr3_aa: CASSASSGSEETQYF; cdr3_nt: TGTGCCAGCAGCGCCTCTAGCGGGAGTGAGGAGACCCAGTACTTC
j_call: TRBJ1-4; d_call: .; v_call: TRBV18; clone_size: .; cdr3_aa: CASSPQRNEKLFF; cdr3_nt: TGTGCCAGCTCACCACAAAGAAATGAAAAACTGTTTTTT
j_call: TRBJ2-2; d_call: .; v_call: TRBV27; clone_size: .; cdr3_aa: CASTSREQGTGELFF; cdr3_nt: TGTGCCAGCACCTCTAGAGAGCAGGGCACCGGGGAGCTGTTTTTT
j_call: TRBJ2-7; d_call: .; v_call: TRBV9; clone_size: .; cdr3_aa: CASSVEGSAPYEQYF; cdr3_nt: TGTGCCAGCAGCGTAGAAGGGAGTGCCCCCTACGAGCAGTACTTC
j_call: TRBJ1-5; d_call: .; v_call: TRBV27; clone_size: .; cdr3_aa: CASSLNRGNQPQHF; cdr3_nt: TGTGCCAGCAGCTTAAACCGGGGGAATCAGCCCCAGCATTTT
j_call: TRBJ2-5; d_call: .; v_call: TRBV29-1; clone_size: .; cdr3_aa: CSVKDGGKTQYF; cdr3_nt: TGCAGCGTAAAGGACGGGGGAAAGACCCAGTACTTC
j_call: TRBJ1-5; d_call: TRBD1; v_call: TRBV4-1; clone_size: .; cdr3_aa: CASSQGLATGDQPQHF; cdr3_nt: TGCGCCAGCAGCCAAGGACTCGCCACAGGGGATCAGCCCCAGCATTTT
j_call: TRBJ2-2; d_call: TRBD2; v_call: TRBV5-6; clone_size: .; cdr3_aa: CASSSWGLAGVRTGELFF; cdr3_nt: TGTGCCAGCAGCTCATGGGGGTTAGCGGGAGTACGGACCGGGGAGCTGTTTTTT
j_call: TRBJ2-7; d_call: TRBD1; v_call: TRBV4-1; clone_size: .; cdr3_aa: CASSPPGQAPYEQYF; cdr3_nt: TGCGCCAGCAGCCCACCGGGACAGGCCCCCTACGAGCAGTACTTC
j_call: TRBJ1-2; d_call: .; v_call: TRBV6-4; clone_size: .; cdr3_aa: CASSGSRGGYTF; cdr3_nt: TGTGCCAGCAGTGGCAGTCGGGGTGGCTACACCTTC
j_call: TRBJ2-2; d_call: .; v_call: TRBV7-3; clone_size: .; cdr3_aa: CASSFQGHFTGELFF; cdr3_nt: TGTGCCAGCAGCTTTCAGGGACATTTCACCGGGGAGCTGTTTTTT
j_call: TRBJ1-1; d_call: TRBD1; v_call: TRBV29-1; clone_size: .; cdr3_aa: CSAASGGADTEAFF; cdr3_nt: TGCAGCGCCGCATCAGGGGGCGCGGACACTGAAGCTTTCTTT
j_call: TRBJ2-7; d_call: .; v_call: TRBV4-1; clone_size: .; cdr3_aa: CASSPPFRVYEQYF; cdr3_nt: TGCGCCAGCAGCCCCCCCTTCAGAGTCTACGAGCAGTACTTC
j_call: TRBJ2-1; d_call: TRBD2; v_call: TRBV7-9; clone_size: .; cdr3_aa: CASRPSGNSYNEQFF; cdr3_nt: TGTGCCAGCAGACCTAGCGGGAACTCCTACAATGAGCAGTTCTTC
j_call: TRBJ2-7; d_call: TRBD2; v_call: TRBV28; clone_size: .; cdr3_aa: CASSIGLAGVYEQYF; cdr3_nt: TGTGCCAGCAGTATAGGACTAGCGGGAGTCTACGAGCAGTACTTC
j_call: TRBJ1-2; d_call: TRBD1; v_call: TRBV29-1; clone_size: .; cdr3_aa: CSVGDRPRGGYTF; cdr3_nt: TGCAGCGTTGGGGACAGGCCCCGGGGTGGCTACACCTTC
j_call: TRBJ2-3; d_call: TRBD2; v_call: TRBV10-3; clone_size: .; cdr3_aa: CAISSGLAETDTQYF; cdr3_nt: TGTGCCATCAGCTCGGGACTAGCGGAAACAGATACGCAGTATTTT
j_call: TRBJ1-3; d_call: .; v_call: TRBV28; clone_size: .; cdr3_aa: CASSHLSLRPPSGNTIYF; cdr3_nt: TGTGCCAGCAGTCACCTCTCCTTGAGGCCACCCTCTGGAAACACCATATATTTT
j_call: TRBJ1-5; d_call: .; v_call: TRBV4-1; clone_size: .; cdr3_aa: CASSPGPINQPQHF; cdr3_nt: TGCGCCAGCAGCCCTGGACCTATTAATCAGCCCCAGCATTTT
j_call: TRBJ2-1; d_call: .; v_call: TRBV7-9; clone_size: .; cdr3_aa: CASRGDEQFF; cdr3_nt: TGTGCCAGCCGCGGGGATGAGCAGTTCTTC
j_call: TRBJ2-7; d_call: .; v_call: TRBV11-2; clone_size: .; cdr3_aa: CASSLGSSARSYEQYF; cdr3_nt: TGTGCCAGCAGCTTAGGTAGTTCTGCAAGGTCTTACGAGCAGTACTTC
j_call: TRBJ2-1; d_call: TRBD2; v_call: TRBV25-1; clone_size: .; cdr3_aa: CASSELLAGSYNEQFF; cdr3_nt: TGTGCCAGCAGTGAACTACTAGCGGGATCCTACAATGAGCAGTTCTTC
j_call: TRBJ2-7; d_call: .; v_call: TRBV28; clone_size: .; cdr3_aa: CASSLIRHYEQYF; cdr3_nt: TGTGCCAGCAGTTTAATCCGTCACTACGAGCAGTACTTC
j_call: TRBJ1-2; d_call: TRBD1; v_call: TRBV5-1; clone_size: .; cdr3_aa: CASSLGEQGTYGYTF; cdr3_nt: TGCGCCAGCAGCTTGGGGGAACAGGGGACCTATGGCTACACCTTC
j_call: TRBJ2-1; d_call: TRBD2; v_call: TRBV14; clone_size: .; cdr3_aa: CASSGHRIAGAGNEQFF; cdr3_nt: TGTGCCAGCAGCGGACACAGGATAGCGGGAGCTGGCAATGAGCAGTTCTTC
j_call: TRBJ1-3; d_call: .; v_call: TRBV7-9; clone_size: .; cdr3_aa: CASSATGSGNTIYF; cdr3_nt: TGTGCCAGCAGCGCGACAGGATCTGGAAACACCATATATTTT
j_call: TRBJ2-3; d_call: TRBD1; v_call: TRBV6-1; clone_size: .; cdr3_aa: CASSEGGTVDTQYF; cdr3_nt: TGTGCCAGCAGTGAAGGAGGGACAGTGGATACGCAGTATTTT
j_call: TRBJ2-7; d_call: TRBD1; v_call: TRBV5-6; clone_size: once; cdr3_aa: CASSRDSYEQYF; cdr3_nt: TGTGCCAGCAGCCGGGACAGCTACGAGCAGTACTTC
j_call: TRBJ2-7; d_call: TRBD2; v_call: TRBV6-6; clone_size: .; cdr3_aa: CASSLEREGPYEQYF; cdr3_nt: TGTGCCAGCAGTTTGGAGCGGGAGGGCCCCTACGAGCAGTACTTC
j_call: TRBJ2-7; d_call: TRBD2; v_call: TRBV7-7; clone_size: .; cdr3_aa: CASSFPRWLAETYEQYF; cdr3_nt: TGTGCCAGCAGCTTTCCCCGGTGGCTAGCGGAGACCTACGAGCAGTACTTC
j_call: TRBJ2-1; d_call: TRBD2; v_call: TRBV28; clone_size: .; cdr3_aa: CASNRAGVNEQFF; cdr3_nt: TGTGCCAGCAATCGGGCGGGAGTCAATGAGCAGTTCTTC
j_call: TRBJ2-7; d_call: .; v_call: TRBV5-6; clone_size: .; cdr3_aa: CASSLGTLRGDEQYF; cdr3_nt: TGTGCCAGCAGCTTGGGGACCCTCCGCGGCGACGAGCAGTACTTC
j_call: TRBJ1-1; d_call: TRBD1; v_call: TRBV5-6; clone_size: .; cdr3_aa: CASSLTGVNTEAFF; cdr3_nt: TGTGCCAGCAGCTTGACAGGGGTGAACACTGAAGCTTTCTTT
j_call: TRBJ2-5; d_call: TRBD1; v_call: TRBV5-4; clone_size: .; cdr3_aa: CAMLDRANQETQYF; cdr3_nt: TGTGCCATGTTGGACAGGGCGAACCAAGAGACCCAGTACTTC